The clone carrying this T cell receptor (beta chain) was detected once. Profiled with immunoSEQ multiplex PCR; TCRdb holds only in-frame clones, not every one. The top ten clones hold 0.01% to 0.015% of a sample with approximately 580,000 clones, around three quarters of them seen once. The sample comes from a study of shared T cell receptors in the human thymus. The germline V gene encodes CDR1 SGHDT and CDR2 YYEEEE. The CDR3 consists of 16 residues. V lost 1 base to trimming and J lost 1 base; unmatched junction nucleotides: 8. The sample was also linked to a second study, of human thymus T cells. This second report adds: Donors consisted of healthy Finnish infants (having corrective surgery for congenital heart defects). Unrelated individuals reportedly shared highly overlapping thymic TCR repertoires.

This receptor was identified in a boy in the first two years of life with a congenital heart defect. Sequenced: thymocytes. The genes are TRBV5-6 and TRBJ2-7; 7 nucleotides agree with TRBD2. The chain's CDR3 is CASSLRPGRGSYEQYF. The CDR3 DNA is TGTGCCAGCAGCTTGAGGCCAGGGCGGGGGTCCTACGAGCAGTACTTC.